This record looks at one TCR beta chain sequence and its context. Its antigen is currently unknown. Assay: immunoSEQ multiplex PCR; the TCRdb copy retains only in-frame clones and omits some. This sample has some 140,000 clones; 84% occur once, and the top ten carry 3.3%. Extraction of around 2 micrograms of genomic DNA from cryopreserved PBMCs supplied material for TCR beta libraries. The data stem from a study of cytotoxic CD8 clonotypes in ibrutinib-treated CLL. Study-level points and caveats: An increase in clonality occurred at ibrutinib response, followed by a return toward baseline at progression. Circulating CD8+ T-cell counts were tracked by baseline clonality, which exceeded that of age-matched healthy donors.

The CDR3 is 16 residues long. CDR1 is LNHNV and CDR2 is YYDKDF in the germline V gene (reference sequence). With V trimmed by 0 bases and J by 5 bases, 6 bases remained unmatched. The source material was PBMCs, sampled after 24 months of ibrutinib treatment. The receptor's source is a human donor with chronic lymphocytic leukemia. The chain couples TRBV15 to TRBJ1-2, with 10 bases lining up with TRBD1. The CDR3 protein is CATSRDLPGQGYGYTF. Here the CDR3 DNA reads TGTGCCACCAGCAGAGATCTCCCGGGACAGGGGTATGGCTACACCTTC.